These 26 T cell receptor beta chains were sequenced from one sample in a study of cytomegalovirus exposure and HLA in healthy donors. This PCR relied on a set of 60 Vbeta primers and 13 Jbeta primers. Only in-frame clones appear in the TCRdb table, and some are missing; sequencing was by immunoSEQ multiplex PCR. The table shows around 150,000 clones, with approximately 76% occurring only once. Material for sequencing was PBMCs. The receptor source for this set is a female donor in good health and CMV-seronegative.

The chain has TRBV28 and TRBJ1-4, with no clear D. V was clipped by 4 bases and J by 6 bases, with 18 bases between them. Germline V gene sequence: CDR1 MDHEN, CDR2 SYDVKM. The CDR3 extends over 16 amino acids. CDR3 coding DNA: TGTGCCAGCAGTTCGGCCCCTGGCCGAGGTTATGAAAAACTGTTTTTT. The encoded protein is CASSSAPGRGYEKLFF.

The chain joins TRBV30 to TRBJ1-2; a weak D match, TRBD1 (6 bases). V was pared by 2 bases and J by 2 bases, with 15 bases between. Germline V gives CDR1 GTSNPN, CDR2 SVGIG (reference sequence). The CDR3 contains 15 residues. The CDR3 DNA reads TGTGCCTGGAGTACCCCGAGGGGGGGCAACTATGGCTACACCTTC. It encodes CAWSTPRGGNYGYTF.

This chain connects TRBV4-1 to TRBJ1-2; D possibly corresponds to TRBD1 (5 bases). The CDR3 runs 16 residues. V lost 0 bases to trimming and J lost 8 bases, with 19 bases between them. Looked up from germline, CDR1 is MGHRA and CDR2 is YSYEKL. CDR3 residues: CASSQERTLQAVGYTF. The CDR3, as DNA: TGCGCCAGCAGCCAAGAGCGGACACTTCAGGCGGTCGGCTACACCTTC.

The chain joins TRBV7-3 to TRBJ2-1; D possibly corresponds to TRBD2 (7 bases). V was cut by 9 bases and J by 6 bases, with 21 bases left in between. The CDR3 consists of 15 residues. The germline V gene has CDR1 SGHTA and CDR2 FQGTGA. CDR3 sequence: CASQWAGGRGNEQFF. As DNA, the CDR3 is TGTGCCAGTCAGTGGGCCGGGGGGCGCGGCAATGAGCAGTTCTTC.

The chain has TRBV5-8 and TRBJ1-1, with a possible D match to TRBD1 (5 bases). The CDR3 is made up of 14 amino acids. Trimming took 4 bases from V and 4 from J, leaving 14 bases between them. CDR1 SGHTS and CDR2 YDEGEE come from the germline V gene. Here the CDR3 reads CASSARGMITEAFF. Written as DNA, the CDR3 is TGTGCCAGCAGCGCTCGGGGGATGATCACTGAAGCTTTCTTT.

The V gene is TRBV11-2, the J gene TRBJ2-5; D possibly corresponds to TRBD1 (5 bases). Germline assignment: CDR1 SGHAT and CDR2 FQNNGV. Trimming shortened V by 5 bases and J by 1 base, and 20 bases separated the two germline ends. The CDR3 totals 17 residues. For the CDR3, the DNA is TGTGCCAGCAGCGCCGTCTTTAGGACAACTCTCCAAGAGACCCAGTACTTC. This translates into CASSAVFRTTLQETQYF.

The J gene is TRBJ1-2, the V gene TRBV6-1, with TRBD1 identical over 7 bases. This CDR3 comprises 12 residues. V lost 11 bases to trimming and J lost 4 bases; unmatched junction nucleotides: 7. The germline gives CDR1 MNHNS, CDR2 SASEGT. The chain's CDR3 is CAPPDRAYGYTF. The CDR3 DNA reads TGTGCCCCCCCCGACAGGGCCTATGGCTACACCTTC.

The chain recombines TRBV10-3 with TRBJ2-5; 11 positions match TRBD1. CDR1 ENHRY and CDR2 SYGVKD come from the germline V gene. The CDR3 totals 18 residues. Trimming took 0 bases from V and 0 from J; bases not matched to a gene: 6. The CDR3 loop is CAISESGQGARYQETQYF. The DNA of the CDR3 is TGTGCCATCAGTGAGTCAGGACAGGGGGCCAGGTACCAAGAGACCCAGTACTTC.

The CDR3 loop reads CASSPPSGTRRTDTQYF. The CDR3 bases are TGTGCCAGCAGCCCCCCCTCTGGGACTCGCCGGACAGATACGCAGTATTTT. The gene calls are TRBV7-9 and TRBJ2-3; maybe TRBD2 (6 bases). Germline lookup yields CDR1 SEHNR and CDR2 FQNEAQ (reference sequence). Trimming shortened V by 5 bases and J by 3 bases, and 21 bases separated the two germline ends. The CDR3 length is 17 residues.

V is TRBV7-2 and J is TRBJ2-2; 9 bases line up with TRBD2. Trimming at V came to 3 bases and at J to 5 bases, leaving 4 bases not matched to a gene. The CDR3 loop spans 15 amino acids. Germline V CDR1 and CDR2: SGHTA, FQGNSA. CDR3 DNA sequence: TGTGCCAGCAGCTTCGGCGGGGGGGGGACCGGGGAGCTGTTTTTT. It codes for CASSFGGGGTGELFF.

This chain joins TRBV5-4 and TRBJ2-3, with 7 bases aligning to TRBD2. CDR1 and CDR2 from the germline V gene are SGHNT and YYREEE (reference sequence). CDR3 length equals 14 residues. Trimming at V came to 3 bases and at J to 0 bases, leaving 1 base not matched to a gene. This CDR3 reads CASSWDYSTDTQYF. In DNA form, the CDR3 reads TGTGCCAGCAGCTGGGACTACAGCACAGATACGCAGTATTTT.

Remarks on this clone: This same CDR3 is encoded by further DNA sequences in the sample. The rearrangement uses TRBV9 and TRBJ2-1; 7 bases map to TRBD2. Trimming cost V 0 bases and J 2 bases; bases outside gene matches: 2. Germline lookup yields CDR1 SGDLS and CDR2 YYNGEE. The CDR3 covers 15 residues. CDR3 sequence (DNA): TGTGCCAGCAGCGTAGGCGGGAGCACCTACAATGAGCAGTTCTTC. Protein sequence: CASSVGGSTYNEQFF.

The chain couples TRBV5-6 to TRBJ1-1; 12 bases fit TRBD1. V lost 0 bases, J lost 0 bases, and 3 bases stayed unmatched. The CDR3 extends over 17 amino acids. CDR1 is SGHDT and CDR2 is YYEEEE in the germline V gene. The chain's CDR3 is CASSLVGTGGLNTEAFF. CDR3 in DNA: TGTGCCAGCAGCTTGGTAGGGACAGGGGGCTTGAACACTGAAGCTTTCTTT.

The chain couples TRBV2 to TRBJ1-1; perhaps TRBD1 as D (5 bases). CDR3 length: 14 amino acids. V was clipped by 4 bases and J by 3 bases, with 12 bases between them. The germline V gene has CDR1 SNHLY and CDR2 FYNNEI. The CDR3 reads CASSGPGQDTEAFF. CDR3 nucleotides: TGTGCCAGCAGTGGTCCAGGGCAGGACACTGAAGCTTTCTTT. Filled out from reference TRBV2 and TRBJ1-1, the complete variable domain reads EPEVTQTPSHQVTQMGQEVILRCVPISNHLYFYWYRQILGQKVEFLVSFYNNEISEKSEIFDDQFSVERPDGSNFTLKIRSTKLEDSAMYFCASSGPGQDTEAFFGQGTRLTVV.

This clone was counted a few times. The chain couples TRBV14 to TRBJ2-3, with D hard to call. The germline V and J ends were trimmed by 0 bases and 2 bases, with 9 bases remaining between them. Germline CDR1 reads SGHDN; CDR2 reads FVKESK. This CDR3 region has 15 residues. CDR3 protein: CASSQELGSTDTQYF. DNA of the CDR3: TGTGCCAGCAGCCAAGAGCTAGGTTCCACAGATACGCAGTATTTT.

The V call is TRBV25-1, the J call TRBJ1-1; 8 bases agree with TRBD1. Losses at the gene ends were 5 bases for V and 1 base for J; bases not matched to a gene: 6. The germline V gene has CDR1 MGHDK and CDR2 SYGVNS. The CDR3 has 15 residues. CDR3 nucleotide sequence: TGTGCCAGCAGTAACCCAACAGGGGGGAACACTGAAGCTTTCTTT. It is translated as CASSNPTGGNTEAFF.

About this clone: This sample also contains other DNA sequences that code for the same CDR3. This sequence joins TRBV9 and TRBJ2-3; perhaps TRBD1 as D (5 bases). The germline V and J ends were trimmed by 0 bases and 2 bases, with 7 bases remaining between them. The CDR3 is 14 amino acids. The germline gives CDR1 SGDLS, CDR2 YYNGEE. The CDR3 loop is CASSVEGVTDTQYF. CDR3 bases: TGTGCCAGCAGCGTAGAAGGGGTCACAGATACGCAGTATTTT.

This clone was counted once. The chain employs TRBV28 and TRBJ2-5; weak D call: TRBD1 (5 bases). V shed 2 bases and J shed 2 bases, with 9 bases lying between them. CDR1 is MDHEN, CDR2 SYDVKM, per germline. The CDR3 runs to 14 residues. This CDR3 reads CASSLDSLQETQYF. The CDR3 DNA reads TGTGCCAGCAGTTTAGACAGCCTTCAAGAGACCCAGTACTTC.

The genes are TRBV25-1 and TRBJ1-4, with 8 bases fitting TRBD1. From germline, CDR1 is MGHDK and CDR2 SYGVNS. The CDR3 is made up of 13 amino acids. V gave up 7 bases and J gave up 6 bases; unmatched junction bases: 4. CDR3 residues: CASTRGRDEKLFF. As DNA, the CDR3 is TGTGCCAGCACCAGGGGGCGGGATGAAAAACTGTTTTTT.

The chain is built from TRBV19 and TRBJ2-2; 8 bases align to TRBD1. The CDR3 spans 15 residues. In germline, CDR1 is LNHDA, CDR2 SQIVND (reference sequence). The junction had 8 bases not matched to a gene; V was cut back by 5 bases and J by 6 bases. This CDR3 is CASSFDRGWAGELFF. The CDR3 nucleotides are TGTGCCAGTAGTTTTGACAGGGGATGGGCCGGGGAGCTGTTTTTT. Drawing the rest from reference TRBV19 and TRBJ2-2, the complete variable domain is DGGITQSPKYLFRKEGQNVTLSCEQNLNHDAMYWYRQDPGQGLRLIYYSQIVNDFQKGDIAEGYSVSREKKESFPLTVTSAQKNPTAFYLCASSFDRGWAGELFFGEGSRLTVL.

V usage is TRBV6-6 and J usage is TRBJ1-1; D is perhaps TRBD1 (5 bases). The germline CDR1 and CDR2 sequences are MNHNY and SVGAGI (reference sequence). Trimming stripped 6 bases from V and 7 bases from J, with 9 bases between. The CDR3 is made up of 11 amino acids. Here the CDR3 reads CASSRQIEAFF. CDR3 nucleotide sequence: TGTGCCAGCAGCCGACAGATTGAAGCTTTCTTT.

For the CDR3, the DNA is TGTGCCAGCAGCTTGACGGGGCCCAGGGGCGCCTGGTCCTATGGCTACACCTTC. It specifies CASSLTGPRGAWSYGYTF. The chain has TRBV11-2 and TRBJ1-2, with a tentative D call TRBD1 (6 bases). V dropped 3 bases and J dropped 4 bases, with 24 bases sitting between them. Germline V lookup: CDR1 SGHAT, CDR2 FQNNGV. The CDR3 consists of 18 residues.

V gene TRBV7-3 combines with J gene TRBJ2-7; possible D gene TRBD2, 6 bases. Germline lookup yields CDR1 SGHTA and CDR2 FQGTGA. Trimming pared 2 bases from V and 0 bases from J, leaving 11 bases between. The CDR3 loop spans 15 amino acids. The CDR3 loop is CASSLGGSSSYEQYF. CDR3 DNA sequence: TGTGCCAGCAGCTTAGGGGGGTCGAGCTCCTACGAGCAGTACTTC.

CDR3 coding DNA: TGTGCCAGTAGTATAGCTGGGGGGACAGATACGCAGTATTTT. It encodes CASSIAGGTDTQYF. The chain has TRBV19 and TRBJ2-3, with D possibly being TRBD2 (6 bases). There are 14 residues in the CDR3. Germline-derived CDR1 and CDR2 are LNHDA and SQIVND (reference sequence). V lost 1 base and J lost 3, with 8 bases in between.

This chain joins TRBV5-5 and TRBJ1-5, with D uncertain. The V and J ends lost 1 base and 6 bases respectively, with 5 bases between them. Per germline, CDR1 SGHKS and CDR2 YYEKEE (reference sequence). The CDR3 totals 12 residues. This CDR3 is CASSLTGQPQHF. Here the CDR3 DNA reads TGTGCCAGCAGCTTGACCGGTCAGCCCCAGCATTTT.

This chain uses TRBV19 with TRBJ1-5, with 8 positions matching TRBD1. J gave up 4 bases and V 8 bases, and 13 bases lay outside the gene matches. CDR3 length equals 16 residues. Per the germline V gene, CDR1 is LNHDA and CDR2 is SQIVND (reference sequence). The CDR3 loop is CASGTGNIDINQPQHF. In DNA, the CDR3 is TGTGCCAGTGGGACAGGCAACATCGACATTAATCAGCCCCAGCATTTT.